Each of the 5 T cell receptor beta chains below was sequenced from the same sample in a study of shared clonotypes between healthy human individuals. The method was immunoSEQ multiplex PCR; TCRdb's version includes in-frame clones alone and lacks a portion of them. There are hundreds of thousands of clones in the sample; 92% occur only once, and more than 20% lies in the top ten. As defined, naive CD8 cells were CD45RO-negative and positively selected for CCR7, with terminally differentiated effector memory CD45RA+ cells excluded. Sequencing was done on a sample of naive CD8+ T cells sorted from blood. The origin of the receptors is a man aged 30 to 45 in good health.

The chain uses TRBV6-5 and TRBJ1-2, with D tentatively TRBD1 (5 bases). The CDR3 is made up of 13 amino acids. Germline V CDR1 and CDR2: MNHEY, SVGAGI. V shed 2 bases and J shed 3 bases, with 7 bases lying between them. CDR3 DNA sequence: TGTGCCAGCAGTTACCTCAGGGACTATGGCTACACCTTC. It codes for CASSYLRDYGYTF.

V gene TRBV10-3 combines with J gene TRBJ2-7, with D perhaps matching TRBD1 or TRBD2 (5 bases each). From germline, CDR1 is ENHRY and CDR2 SYGVKD. The CDR3 extends over 13 amino acids. V was cut by 10 bases and J by 2 bases, with 15 bases left in between. The CDR3 DNA is TGTGCCAGCAACGAGGGGCGGACCTACGAGCAGTACTTC. Translated, it gives CASNEGRTYEQYF.

This chain joins TRBV18 and TRBJ2-7; a weak D match, TRBD1 (6 bases). Trimming stripped 1 base from V and 5 bases from J, with 12 bases between. In germline, CDR1 is KGHSH, CDR2 LQKENI. The CDR3 extends over 14 amino acids. CDR3 residues: CASSPRQGLNEQYF. In DNA, the CDR3 is TGTGCCAGCTCACCACGGCAGGGGCTCAACGAGCAGTACTTC. The full variable domain, with the rest looked up from reference TRBV18 and TRBJ2-7, is NAGVMQNPRHLVRRRGQEARLRCSPMKGHSHVYWYRQLPEEGLKFMVYLQKENIIDESGMPKERFSAEFPKEGPSILRIQQVVRGDSAAYFCASSPRQGLNEQYFGPGTRLTVT.

Ten or more counts support this clone. This sequence joins TRBV6-4 and TRBJ2-1, with D perhaps TRBD2 (6 bases). There are 16 residues in the CDR3. Trimming cost V 4 bases and J 4 bases, with 17 bases left between them. Germline lookup yields CDR1 MRHNA and CDR2 SNTAGT. The CDR3: CASSVEAGSPYNEQFF. As DNA, the CDR3 is TGTGCCAGCAGTGTGGAGGCGGGATCCCCTTACAATGAGCAGTTCTTC.

To note about this clone: This specimen includes other DNA sequences encoding the same CDR3. J is TRBJ2-7 and V is TRBV27, with TRBD2 matching 11 bases. The V gene's germline CDR1 is MNHEY and CDR2 SMNVEV (reference sequence). V dropped 3 bases and J dropped 4; count of bases not matched to a gene: 2. The CDR3 length is 14 residues. CDR3 DNA: TGTGCCAGCAGTTTGGGGACTAGCGGTTACGAGCAGTACTTC. This encodes CASSLGTSGYEQYF.